The clone carrying this T cell receptor beta chain showed up many times. Antigen unknown. This entry belongs to a study of human T cells and chemical hapten exposure. As for the study in general: Researchers reported sensitizing a roughly 2 cm by roughly 2 cm upper inner arm skin site with 2% DPC.

The sample's time point: patch test 2, 6 weeks after DPC sensitization. Treatment defined: therapeutic diphenylcyclopropenone sensitization with weekly scalp DPC. Alopecia patients, 18 to 70 years old and DPC-suitable, served as donors. TCRdb re-analysed the RACE reads in MiXCR, keeping a single row per CDR3 protein. Of just over 350,000 distinct CDR3 sequences listed, roughly 6.3% are singletons. Findings and caveats of the study: With patch test score, the counts of PT1 expanded TCRs showed a positive correlation.

The clonotype was recovered from a woman between 18 and 29 years old with alopecia areata. Some clones in this sample may be carry-over from other donors' samples. Specimen: whole blood, collected in connection with sensitization to the hapten diphenylcyclopropenone (DPC).

The CDR3 reads CSARDRRTETNGYTF. CDR3 sequence (DNA): TGCAGTGCTAGAGATAGAAGGACAGAGACTAATGGCTACACCTTC. V gene TRBV20-1 combines with J gene TRBJ1-2; the D gene is possibly TRBD1 (6 bases). From germline, CDR1 is DFQATT and CDR2 SNEGSKA (reference sequence). V dropped 0 bases and J dropped 6 bases, with 17 bases sitting between them. The CDR3 is made up of 15 amino acids.